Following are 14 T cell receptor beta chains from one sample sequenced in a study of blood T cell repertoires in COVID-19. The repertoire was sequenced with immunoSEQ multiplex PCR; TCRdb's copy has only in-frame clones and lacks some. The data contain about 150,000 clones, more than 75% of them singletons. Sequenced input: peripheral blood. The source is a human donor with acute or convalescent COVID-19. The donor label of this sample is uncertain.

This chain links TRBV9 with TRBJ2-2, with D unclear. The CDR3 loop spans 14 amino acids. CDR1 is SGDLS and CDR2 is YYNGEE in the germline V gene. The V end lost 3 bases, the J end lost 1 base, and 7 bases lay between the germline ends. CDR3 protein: CASSGLGNTGELFF. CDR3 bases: TGTGCCAGCAGCGGCCTCGGGAACACCGGGGAGCTGTTTTTT.

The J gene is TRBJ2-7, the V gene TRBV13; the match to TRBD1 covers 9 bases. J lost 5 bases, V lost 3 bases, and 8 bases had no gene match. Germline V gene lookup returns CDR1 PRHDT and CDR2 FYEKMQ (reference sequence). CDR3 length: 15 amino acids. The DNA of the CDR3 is TGTGCCAGCAGCTTTCGACAGGGGGGGTACAACGAGCAGTACTTC. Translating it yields CASSFRQGGYNEQYF.

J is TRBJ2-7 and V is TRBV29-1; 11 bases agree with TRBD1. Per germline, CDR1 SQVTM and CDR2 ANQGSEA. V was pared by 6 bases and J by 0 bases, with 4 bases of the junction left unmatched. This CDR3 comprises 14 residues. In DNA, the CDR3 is TGCAGCGTCGAGGACAGGGGGCTCTCCTACGAGCAGTACTTC. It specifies CSVEDRGLSYEQYF.

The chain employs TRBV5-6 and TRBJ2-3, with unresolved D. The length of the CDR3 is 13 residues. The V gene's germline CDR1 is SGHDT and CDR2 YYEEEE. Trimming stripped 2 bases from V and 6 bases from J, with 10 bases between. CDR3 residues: CASSLTPPDTQYF. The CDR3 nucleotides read TGTGCCAGCAGCTTAACACCCCCCGATACGCAGTATTTT.

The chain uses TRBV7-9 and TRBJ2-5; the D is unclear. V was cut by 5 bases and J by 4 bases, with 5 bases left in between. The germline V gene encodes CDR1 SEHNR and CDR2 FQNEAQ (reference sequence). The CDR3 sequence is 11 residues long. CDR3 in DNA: TGTGCCAGCAGCCGTTCAGAGACCCAGTACTTC. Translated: CASSRSETQYF. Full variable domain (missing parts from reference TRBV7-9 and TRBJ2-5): DTGVSQNPRHKITKRGQNVTFRCDPISEHNRLYWYRQTLGQGPEFLTYFQNEAQLEKSRLLSDRFSAERPKGSFSTLEIQRTEQGDSAMYLCASSRSETQYFGPGTRLLVL.

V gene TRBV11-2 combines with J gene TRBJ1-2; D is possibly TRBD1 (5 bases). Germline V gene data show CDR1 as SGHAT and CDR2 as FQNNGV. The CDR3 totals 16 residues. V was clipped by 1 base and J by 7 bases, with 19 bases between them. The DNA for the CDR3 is TGTGCCAGCAGCTTAGTACAGGCCCCGCTGACGGGTGGCTACACCTTC. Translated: CASSLVQAPLTGGYTF.

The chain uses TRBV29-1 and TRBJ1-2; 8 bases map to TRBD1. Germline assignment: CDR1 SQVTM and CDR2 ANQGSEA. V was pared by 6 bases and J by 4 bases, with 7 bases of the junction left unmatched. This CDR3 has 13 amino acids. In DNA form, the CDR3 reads TGCAGCGTCGGGAGGACAGGGCTCTATGGCTACACCTTC. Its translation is CSVGRTGLYGYTF. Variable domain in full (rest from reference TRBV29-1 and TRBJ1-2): SAVISQKPSRDICQRGTSLTIQCQVDSQVTMMFWYRQQPGQSLTLIATANQGSEATYESGFVIDKFPISRPNLTFSTLTVSNMSPEDSSIYLCSVGRTGLYGYTFGSGTRLTVV.

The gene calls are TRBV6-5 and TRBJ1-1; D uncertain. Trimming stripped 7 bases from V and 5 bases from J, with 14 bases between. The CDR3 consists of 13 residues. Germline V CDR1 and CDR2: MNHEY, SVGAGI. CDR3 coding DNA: TGTGCCAGCAACCTTCTCCCGAGGACTGAAGCTTTCTTT. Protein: CASNLLPRTEAFF.

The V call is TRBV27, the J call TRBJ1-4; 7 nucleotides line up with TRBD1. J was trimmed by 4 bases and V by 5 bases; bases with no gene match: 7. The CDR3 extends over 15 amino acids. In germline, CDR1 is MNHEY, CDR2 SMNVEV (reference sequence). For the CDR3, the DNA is TGTGCCAGCAGTCTCATGGGACAGCTTAATGAAAAACTGTTTTTT. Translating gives CASSLMGQLNEKLFF.

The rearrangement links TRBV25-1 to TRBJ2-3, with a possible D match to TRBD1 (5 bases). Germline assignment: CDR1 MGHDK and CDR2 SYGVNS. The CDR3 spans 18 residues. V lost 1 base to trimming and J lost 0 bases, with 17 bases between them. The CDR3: CASSESLWATASTDTQYF. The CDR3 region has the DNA TGTGCCAGCAGTGAATCCCTATGGGCGACAGCGAGCACAGATACGCAGTATTTT.

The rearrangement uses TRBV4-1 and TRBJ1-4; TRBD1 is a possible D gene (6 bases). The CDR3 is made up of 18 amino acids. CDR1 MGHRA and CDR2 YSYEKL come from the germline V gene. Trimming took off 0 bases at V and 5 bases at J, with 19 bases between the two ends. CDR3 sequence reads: CASSQERTNRELNEKLFF. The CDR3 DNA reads TGCGCCAGCAGCCAAGAACGAACTAACAGGGAATTAAATGAAAAACTGTTTTTT.

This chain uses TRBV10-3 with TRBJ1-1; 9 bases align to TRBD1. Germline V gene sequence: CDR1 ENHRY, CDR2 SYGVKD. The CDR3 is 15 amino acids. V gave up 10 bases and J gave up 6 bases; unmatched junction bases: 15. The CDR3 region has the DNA TGTGCCACCACTGGGACAGGGATGGGGGTAGCTGAAGCTTTCTTT. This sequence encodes CATTGTGMGVAEAFF.

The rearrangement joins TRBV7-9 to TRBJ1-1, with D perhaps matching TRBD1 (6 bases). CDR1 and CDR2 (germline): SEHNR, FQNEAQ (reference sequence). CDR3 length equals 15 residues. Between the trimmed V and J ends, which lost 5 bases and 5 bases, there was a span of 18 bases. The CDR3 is CASSPVGGGITEAFF. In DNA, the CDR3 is TGTGCCAGCAGCCCTGTGGGGGGGGGCATAACTGAAGCTTTCTTT.

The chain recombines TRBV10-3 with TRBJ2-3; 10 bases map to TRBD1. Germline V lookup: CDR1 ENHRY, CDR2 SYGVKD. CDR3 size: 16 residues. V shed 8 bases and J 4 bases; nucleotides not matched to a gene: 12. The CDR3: CAIGTGVRGSPDTQYF. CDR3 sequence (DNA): TGTGCCATCGGGACAGGGGTAAGAGGGTCACCAGATACGCAGTATTTT.